Following are 24 T cell receptor beta chains from one sample sequenced in a study of blood T cell repertoires in COVID-19. Profiled with immunoSEQ multiplex PCR; TCRdb holds only in-frame clones, not every one. This sample has roughly 110,000 clones, with roughly 80% found just once. Sequencing was done on a sample of peripheral blood. The receptor source for this set is a human donor in a cohort sampled during active COVID-19.

This chain uses TRBV5-5 with TRBJ2-1, with 7 bases matching TRBD2. The CDR3 sequence is 14 residues long. Germline CDR1 and CDR2: SGHKS and YYEKEE (reference sequence). V lost 4 bases to trimming and J lost 11 bases; unmatched junction nucleotides: 12. This chain's CDR3 is CASSIEVTGTKQFF. CDR3 nucleotides: TGTGCCAGCAGCATAGAGGTTACCGGGACTAAGCAGTTCTTC.

This chain uses TRBV9 with TRBJ2-1, with TRBD1 matching over 10 bases. CDR1 SGDLS and CDR2 YYNGEE come from the germline V gene. Trimming at V came to 0 bases and at J to 5 bases, leaving 2 bases not matched to a gene. The CDR3 covers 15 residues. In DNA form, the CDR3 reads TGTGCCAGCAGCGTAGCTGGGACAGGGGACAATGAGCAGTTCTTC. Translation gives CASSVAGTGDNEQFF.

This chain connects TRBV6-2 or TRBV6-3 to TRBJ1-5, with 8 bases identical to TRBD1. The CDR3 spans 15 residues. V dropped 5 bases and J dropped 6; count of bases not matched to a gene: 9. Germline assignment: CDR1 MNHEY and CDR2 SVGEGT. For the CDR3, the DNA is TGTGCCAGCAGTCGTTGGACAGGGACGGGTCAGCCCCAGCATTTT. Residues: CASSRWTGTGQPQHF.

The chain couples TRBV12-3 or TRBV12-4 to TRBJ1-1, with D unresolved. V lost 3 bases to trimming and J lost 1 base, with 6 bases between them. CDR3 size: 13 residues. The CDR3 coding sequence is TGTGCCAGCAGTTTTACTGAGAACACTGAAGCTTTCTTT. Amino acid sequence: CASSFTENTEAFF.

V and J are TRBV5-4 and TRBJ2-2, with D perhaps matching TRBD2 (5 bases). CDR1 and CDR2 (germline): SGHNT, YYREEE (reference sequence). The CDR3 contains 14 residues. The V end lost 3 bases, the J end lost 7 bases, and 13 bases lay between the germline ends. CDR3 region: CASSSSGFFGELFF. The CDR3 bases are TGTGCCAGCAGCTCTTCGGGATTTTTCGGGGAGCTGTTTTTT.

This clone was observed a single time. The chain couples TRBV3-1 (or the pseudogene TRBV3-2) to TRBJ2-2, with TRBD2 identical over 9 bases. Germline V gives CDR1 LGHDT, CDR2 YNNKEL (reference sequence). This CDR3 is 16 amino acids long. The J segment lost 5 bases and the V segment lost 1 base, leaving 5 bases of the junction unmatched. The DNA of the CDR3 is TGTGCCAGCAGCCAAGGGGCTAGCGGGACGACCGGGGAGCTGTTTTTT. This sequence encodes CASSQGASGTTGELFF.

The chain recombines TRBV9 with TRBJ1-1, with 8 bases lining up with TRBD1. The length of the CDR3 is 15 residues. The V segment lost 3 bases and the J segment 1 base; nucleotides outside the gene matches: 5. Per the germline V gene, CDR1 is SGDLS and CDR2 is YYNGEE. CDR3 protein: CASSGRQGTNTEAFF. In DNA form, the CDR3 reads TGTGCCAGCAGCGGACGACAGGGGACGAACACTGAAGCTTTCTTT.

J is TRBJ2-7 and V is TRBV5-1; D is possibly TRBD2 (6 bases). Germline V gene sequence: CDR1 SGHRS, CDR2 YFSETQ. The CDR3 length is 15 residues. Trimming shortened V by 0 bases and J by 2 bases, and 12 bases separated the two germline ends. CDR3 region: CASSLGVGGAYEQYF. CDR3 nucleotide sequence: TGCGCCAGCAGCTTGGGGGTTGGAGGGGCCTACGAGCAGTACTTC.

This chain joins TRBV4-1 and TRBJ1-1, with a tentative D call TRBD1 (5 bases). V lost 1 base and J 10 bases, leaving 10 bases between the germline ends. Germline V gene lookup returns CDR1 MGHRA and CDR2 YSYEKL. The CDR3 length is 12 residues. Written as DNA, the CDR3 is TGCGCCAGCAGCCAAGGGGGGGTTGGAGCTTTCTTT. Its translation: CASSQGGVGAFF.

This rearrangement joins TRBV5-6 to TRBJ2-1; tentatively, D is TRBD2 (5 bases). The CDR3 runs to 16 residues. Germline V CDR1 and CDR2: SGHDT, YYEEEE. V lost 0 bases and J lost 6, with 16 bases in between. CDR3 region: CASSLAQAALVNEQFF. The CDR3 DNA follows: TGTGCCAGCAGCTTGGCCCAAGCGGCCTTGGTCAATGAGCAGTTCTTC.

This clone was seen only a few times. The chain uses TRBV27 and TRBJ2-5; 8 nucleotides align to TRBD1. CDR3 length equals 14 residues. The V and J ends lost 5 bases and 5 bases, in that order; junction bases with no gene match: 7. Germline loops: CDR1 MNHEY, CDR2 SMNVEV (reference sequence). CDR3 bases: TGTGCCAGCAGTATTAGGACAGGGAAGGAGACCCAGTACTTC. Translated, it gives CASSIRTGKETQYF.

This clone turned up a few times. This chain joins TRBV3-1 (or the pseudogene TRBV3-2) and TRBJ1-2, with unresolved D. Germline-derived CDR1 and CDR2 are LGHDT and YNNKEL (reference sequence). Deletions cut 3 bases from V and 8 bases from J, with 13 bases between. CDR3 length: 13 amino acids. The CDR3 DNA follows: TGTGCCAGCAGCCAGGACTCGCGGCTCGGCTACACCTTC. Amino acid sequence: CASSQDSRLGYTF.

V and J are TRBV18 and TRBJ2-5; 10 bases are shared with TRBD2. From germline, CDR1 is KGHSH and CDR2 LQKENI. Germline trimming cut 3 bases from V and 5 bases from J; bases unmatched to any gene: 6. There are 15 residues in the CDR3. The CDR3, as DNA: TGTGCCAGCTCACCGTCTAGCGGGAGTCGGGAGACCCAGTACTTC. Its protein product is CASSPSSGSRETQYF.

The CDR3 DNA is TGTGCCAGCTCACCAAATCACAGTGGGAATCAGCCCCAGCATTTT. Encoded protein: CASSPNHSGNQPQHF. The rearrangement uses TRBV18 and TRBJ1-5, with D unresolved. Trimming took off 2 bases at V and 4 bases at J, with 12 bases between the two ends. CDR3 length equals 15 residues. CDR1 KGHSH and CDR2 LQKENI come from the germline V gene. Supplemented by reference TRBV18 and TRBJ1-5, the full variable domain reads NAGVMQNPRHLVRRRGQEARLRCSPMKGHSHVYWYRQLPEEGLKFMVYLQKENIIDESGMPKERFSAEFPKEGPSILRIQQVVRGDSAAYFCASSPNHSGNQPQHFGDGTRLSIL.

This clone was counted a few times. CDR3 in DNA: TGTGCCATCAGGACCGGCGACTACGGTGGAAACACCATATATTTT. As protein: CAIRTGDYGGNTIYF. V is TRBV10-3 and J is TRBJ1-3; D call uncertain. This CDR3 region has 15 residues. CDR1 ENHRY and CDR2 SYGVKD come from the germline V gene. The germline V and J ends were trimmed by 6 bases and 3 bases, with 15 bases remaining between them.

The count of this clone is one. This rearrangement joins TRBV9 to TRBJ2-1, with 9 bases fitting TRBD2. Trimming at V came to 2 bases and at J to 0 bases, leaving 9 bases not matched to a gene. The CDR3 contains 18 residues. In germline, CDR1 is SGDLS, CDR2 YYNGEE. DNA for the CDR3: TGTGCCAGCAGCGTTGGACTAGCGATTAGGAGCTCCTACAATGAGCAGTTCTTC. The encoded protein is CASSVGLAIRSSYNEQFF.

The chain carries TRBV4-3 and TRBJ1-1; 8 nucleotides agree with TRBD1. V trimming: 3 bases; J trimming: 8 bases; junction bases outside the gene matches: 14. This CDR3 has 16 amino acids. Germline lookup yields CDR1 LGHNA and CDR2 YSLEER. In DNA form, the CDR3 reads TGCGCCAGCAGCCACGGAATGACAGGGGACCAAACGGAAGCTTTCTTT. This sequence encodes CASSHGMTGDQTEAFF.

V is TRBV4-1 and J is TRBJ2-1; 8 positions agree with TRBD1. J was trimmed by 4 bases and V by 1 base; bases with no gene match: 6. This CDR3 spans 16 amino acids. In germline, CDR1 is MGHRA, CDR2 YSYEKL. The CDR3 sequence is CASSQVGQGAYNEQFF. For the CDR3, the DNA is TGCGCCAGCAGCCAAGTAGGCCAGGGGGCGTACAATGAGCAGTTCTTC.

This sequence joins TRBV2 and TRBJ2-3; 7 positions match TRBD2. CDR1 is SNHLY, CDR2 FYNNEI, per germline. V was clipped by 8 bases and J by 6 bases; unmatched bases: 14. The CDR3 totals 15 residues. The CDR3 bases are TGTGCCAGCCGAGGCCGGACTAGTGAATCGGATACGCAGTATTTT. As protein: CASRGRTSESDTQYF.

The chain couples TRBV12-3 or TRBV12-4 to TRBJ2-7; weak D call: TRBD2 (6 bases). Trimming pared 6 bases from V and 2 bases from J, leaving 11 bases between. This CDR3 has 13 residues. CDR3 residues: CASSRSGTYEQYV. In DNA form, the CDR3 reads TGTGCCAGCAGCCGTAGCGGAACCTACGAGCAGTACGTC.

The J gene is TRBJ2-1, the V gene TRBV6-5, with D maybe TRBD2 (6 bases). This CDR3 comprises 15 residues. The V end lost 6 bases, the J end lost 1 base, and 13 bases lay between the germline ends. Germline values: CDR1 MNHEY, CDR2 SVGAGI. Written as DNA, the CDR3 is TGTGCCAGCAGCATAACGGGAGCATCCTACAATGAGCAGTTCTTC. Translated: CASSITGASYNEQFF.

This chain joins TRBV27 and TRBJ1-2, with TRBD1 as a possible D gene (5 bases). Germline V gene lookup returns CDR1 MNHEY and CDR2 SMNVEV (reference sequence). The CDR3 contains 14 residues. The germline V and J ends were trimmed by 3 bases and 9 bases, with 17 bases remaining between them. The DNA for the CDR3 is TGTGCCAGCAGTTTTGACCGGGGGGTTATTAGCTACACCTTC. It yields the protein CASSFDRGVISYTF.

This CDR3 is CASSASDGVTEAFF. Written as DNA, the CDR3 is TGCGCCAGCAGCGCCTCAGACGGAGTCACTGAAGCTTTCTTT. The chain links TRBV5-1 to TRBJ1-1; no clear D. Germline assignment: CDR1 SGHRS and CDR2 YFSETQ. The CDR3 loop spans 14 amino acids. V lost 4 bases and J lost 4, with 14 bases in between.

The rearrangement uses TRBV7-2 and TRBJ2-1, with 7 positions matching TRBD2. CDR1 and CDR2 (germline): SGHTA, FQGNSA. V dropped 0 bases and J dropped 6; count of bases not matched to a gene: 8. This CDR3 comprises 16 residues. CDR3 coding DNA: TGTGCCAGCAGCTTAGCCGCCATAGCGGGTGGCAATGAGCAGTTCTTC. It translates to CASSLAAIAGGNEQFF.